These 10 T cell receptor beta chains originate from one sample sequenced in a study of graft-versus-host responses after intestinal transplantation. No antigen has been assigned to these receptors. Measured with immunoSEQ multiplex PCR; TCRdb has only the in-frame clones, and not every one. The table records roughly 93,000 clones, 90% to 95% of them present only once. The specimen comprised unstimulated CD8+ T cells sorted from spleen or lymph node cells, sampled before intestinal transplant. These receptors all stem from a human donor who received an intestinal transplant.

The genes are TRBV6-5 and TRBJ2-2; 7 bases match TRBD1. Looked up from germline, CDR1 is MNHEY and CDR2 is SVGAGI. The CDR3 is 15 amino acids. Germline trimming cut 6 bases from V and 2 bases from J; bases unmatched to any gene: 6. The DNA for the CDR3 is TGTGCCAGCAGCCGAAGGGACAGCAACACCGGGGAGCTGTTTTTT. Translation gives CASSRRDSNTGELFF.

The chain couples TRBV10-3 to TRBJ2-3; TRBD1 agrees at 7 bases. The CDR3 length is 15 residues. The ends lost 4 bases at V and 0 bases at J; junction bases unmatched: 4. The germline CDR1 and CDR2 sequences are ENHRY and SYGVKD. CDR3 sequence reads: CAISAPGQSTDTQYF. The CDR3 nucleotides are TGTGCCATCAGTGCGCCGGGACAGAGCACAGATACGCAGTATTTT.

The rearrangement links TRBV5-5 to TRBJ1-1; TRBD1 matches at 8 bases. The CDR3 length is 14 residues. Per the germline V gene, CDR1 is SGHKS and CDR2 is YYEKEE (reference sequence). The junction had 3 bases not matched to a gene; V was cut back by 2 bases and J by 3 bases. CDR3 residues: CASSFGQGYTEAFF. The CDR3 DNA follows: TGTGCCAGCAGCTTTGGACAGGGTTACACTGAAGCTTTCTTT.

CDR3 DNA: TGTGCCAGCAGACCAGGGGGTCGCACTGAAGCTTTCTTT. This translates into CASRPGGRTEAFF. The rearrangement uses TRBV27 and TRBJ1-1, with 7 bases matching TRBD1. The CDR3 spans 13 residues. Germline loops: CDR1 MNHEY, CDR2 SMNVEV (reference sequence). With 6 bases clipped from V and 4 bases from J, the junction kept 5 bases outside the gene matches.

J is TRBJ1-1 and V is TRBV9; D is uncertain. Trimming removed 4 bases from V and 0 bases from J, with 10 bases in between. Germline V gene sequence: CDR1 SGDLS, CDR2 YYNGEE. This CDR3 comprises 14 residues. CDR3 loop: CASSLGQMNTEAFF. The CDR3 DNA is TGTGCCAGCAGCTTAGGCCAGATGAACACTGAAGCTTTCTTT.

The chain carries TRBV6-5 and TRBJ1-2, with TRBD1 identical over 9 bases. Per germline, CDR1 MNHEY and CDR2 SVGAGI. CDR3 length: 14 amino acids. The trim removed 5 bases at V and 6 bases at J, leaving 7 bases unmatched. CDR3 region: CASSVGQGGDGYTF. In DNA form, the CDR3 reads TGTGCCAGCAGTGTGGGACAGGGAGGGGATGGCTACACCTTC.

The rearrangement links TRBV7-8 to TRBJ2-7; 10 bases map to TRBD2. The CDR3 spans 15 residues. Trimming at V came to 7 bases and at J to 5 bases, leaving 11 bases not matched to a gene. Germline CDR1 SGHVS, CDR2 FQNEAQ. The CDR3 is CASTNLAGGGDEQYF. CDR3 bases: TGTGCCAGCACGAACTTAGCGGGAGGTGGGGACGAGCAGTACTTC. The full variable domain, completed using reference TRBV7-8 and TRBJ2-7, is GAGVSQSPRYKVAKRGQDVALRCDPISGHVSLFWYQQALGQGPEFLTYFQNEAQLDKSGLPSDRFFAERPEGSVSTLKIQRTQQEDSAVYLCASTNLAGGGDEQYFGPGTRLTVT.

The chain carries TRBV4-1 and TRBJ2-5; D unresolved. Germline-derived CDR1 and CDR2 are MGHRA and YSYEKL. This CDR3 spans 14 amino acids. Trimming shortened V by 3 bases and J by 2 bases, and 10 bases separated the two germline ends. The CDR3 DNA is TGCGCCAGCAGCCATATGGCGGAGCAAGAGACCCAGTACTTC. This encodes CASSHMAEQETQYF.

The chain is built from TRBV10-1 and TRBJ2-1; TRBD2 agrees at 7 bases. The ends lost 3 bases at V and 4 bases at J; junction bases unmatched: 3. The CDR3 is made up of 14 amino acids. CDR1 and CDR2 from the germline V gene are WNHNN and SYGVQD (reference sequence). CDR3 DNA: TGCGCCAGCAGTGAAGGCGGGAGTTACAATGAGCAGTTCTTC. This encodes CASSEGGSYNEQFF.

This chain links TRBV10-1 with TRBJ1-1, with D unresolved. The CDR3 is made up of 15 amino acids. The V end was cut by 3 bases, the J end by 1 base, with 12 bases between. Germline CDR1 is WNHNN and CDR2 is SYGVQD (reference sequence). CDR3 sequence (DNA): TGCGCCAGCAGTGACCACAGAGCCCCGAACACTGAAGCTTTCTTT. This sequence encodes CASSDHRAPNTEAFF.